This TCR beta chain was identified during a study of blood T cell repertoires in COVID-19. Study-level information: The United States, Italy and Spain supplied acute and convalescent COVID-19 samples.

The V segment lost 3 bases and the J segment 5 bases; nucleotides outside the gene matches: 8. In germline, CDR1 is SGHRS, CDR2 YFSETQ. This CDR3 region has 16 residues. The study recruited people aged roughly 18 to 100 years across approximately 24 US areas. Only in-frame clones appear in the TCRdb table, and some are missing; sequencing was by immunoSEQ multiplex PCR. The sample includes approximately 440,000 clones, 80% to 95% seen only once; the top ten take about 0.6%. Sequencing used PBMCs or T cells enriched from blood (not recorded which). The origin of this receptor is a man between 18 and 35 years old who had recovered from COVID-19. The V gene is TRBV5-1, the J gene TRBJ2-5; 12 bases map to TRBD2. In DNA, the CDR3 is TGCGCCAGCAGCTCGACGACTAGCGGGAGATGGGAGACCCAGTACTTC. Encoded protein: CASSSTTSGRWETQYF.